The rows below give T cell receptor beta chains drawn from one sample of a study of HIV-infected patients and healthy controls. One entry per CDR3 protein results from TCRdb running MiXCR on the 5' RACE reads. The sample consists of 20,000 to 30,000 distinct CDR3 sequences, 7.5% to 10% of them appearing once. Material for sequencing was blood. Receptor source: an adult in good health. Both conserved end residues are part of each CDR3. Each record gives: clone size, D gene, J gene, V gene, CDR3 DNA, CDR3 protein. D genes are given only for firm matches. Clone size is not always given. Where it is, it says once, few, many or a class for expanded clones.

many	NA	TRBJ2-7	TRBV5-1	TGCGCCAGCACCGAGGCGGGCGAGCAGTACTTC	CASTEAGEQYF
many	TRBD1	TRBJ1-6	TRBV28	TGTGCCAGCAGAACGGGACAGGGTAGCAATTCACCCCTCCACTTT	CASRTGQGSNSPLHF
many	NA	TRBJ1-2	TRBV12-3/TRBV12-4	TGTGCCAGCAGTTTTCGGTGGGATGGCTACACCTTC	CASSFRWDGYTF
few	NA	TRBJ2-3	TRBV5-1	TGCGCCAGCAGCCCGGACACCGCTTCCACAGATACGCAGTATTTT	CASSPDTASTDTQYF
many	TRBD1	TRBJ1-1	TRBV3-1	TGTGCCAGCAGCCAAGACGGGACAGGGGGCACTGAAGCTTTCTTT	CASSQDGTGGTEAFF
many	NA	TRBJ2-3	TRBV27	TGTGCCAGCAGTTCCCCCAGACTAGTTACCACAGATACGCAGTATTTT	CASSSPRLVTTDTQYF
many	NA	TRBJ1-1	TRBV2	TGTGCCAGCAGTGAGGCAGGGCCACACACTGAAGCTTTCTTT	CASSEAGPHTEAFF
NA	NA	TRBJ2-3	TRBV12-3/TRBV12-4	TGTGCCAGCAGGCCTTTGGGGGGGGCCACAGATACGCAGTATTTT	CASRPLGGATDTQYF
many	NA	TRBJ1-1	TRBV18	TGTGCCAGCTCCCAATTGGACAGTATGGCTATGAACACTGAAGCTTTCTTT	CASSQLDSMAMNTEAFF
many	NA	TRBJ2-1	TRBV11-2	TGTGCCAGCAGTATCCGCTCCTACAATGAGCAGTTCTTC	CASSIRSYNEQFF
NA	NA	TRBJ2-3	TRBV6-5	TGTGCCATCTCCCGATATCCCACAGATACGCAGTATTTT	CAISRYPTDTQYF
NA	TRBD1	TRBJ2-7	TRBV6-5	TGTGCCAGCAGTTACTCCTCCGGACAGGGGGGGGACGAGCAGTACTTC	CASSYSSGQGGDEQYF
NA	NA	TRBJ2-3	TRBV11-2	TGTGCCAGCAGCTTCCCAGTCACAGATACGCAGTATTTT	CASSFPVTDTQYF
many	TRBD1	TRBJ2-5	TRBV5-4	TGTGCCAGCAGCCCCGGGACAGCCCAAGAGACCCAGTACTTC	CASSPGTAQETQYF
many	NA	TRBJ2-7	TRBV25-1	TGTGCCAGCACTTCAAACACGGGGGACGAGCAGTACTTC	CASTSNTGDEQYF
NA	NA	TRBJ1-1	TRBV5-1	TGCGCCAGCAGCTTGGCGCACCGCCGTGTAGCTTTCTTT	CASSLAHRRVAFF
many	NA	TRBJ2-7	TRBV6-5	TGTGCCACCATAAAAGAGGAGTCGGCCTACGAGCAGTACTTC	CATIKEESAYEQYF
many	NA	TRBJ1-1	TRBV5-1	TGCGCCAGCAGCTTGGTGGCAGGCGCTGACACTGAAGCTTTCTTT	CASSLVAGADTEAFF
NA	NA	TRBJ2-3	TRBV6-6	TGTGCCAGCAGTTACCGGTCCCGAGATACGCAGTATTTT	CASSYRSRDTQYF
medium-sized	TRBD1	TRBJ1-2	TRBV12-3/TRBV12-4	TGTGCCAGCAGTTTCGTTGACAGGGTGGATGGCTACACCTTC	CASSFVDRVDGYTF
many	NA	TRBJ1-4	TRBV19	TGTGCCAGTAGACGCGCGTCTAATGAAAAACTGTTTTTT	CASRRASNEKLFF
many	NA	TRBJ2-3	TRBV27	TGTGCCAGCAGTTCCCTGGCTCTCACAGATACGCAGTATTTT	CASSSLALTDTQYF
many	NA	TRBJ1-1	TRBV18	TGTGCCAGCTCACCAAGGGGGACTGCCACGTCGGTTACTGAAGCTTTCTTT	CASSPRGTATSVTEAFF
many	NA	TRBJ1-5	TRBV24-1	TGTGCCACCAGTAGGGGGGCCAATCAGCCCCAGCATTTT	CATSRGANQPQHF
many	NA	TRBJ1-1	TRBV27	TGTGCCAGCAGTTTATACTGGGGGGGCGGGACTGAAGCTTTCTTT	CASSLYWGGGTEAFF
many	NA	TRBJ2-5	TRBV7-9	TGTGCCAGCAGCCCCCAGCGGATCACCGAAGAGACCCAGTACTTC	CASSPQRITEETQYF
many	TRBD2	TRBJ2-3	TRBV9	TGTGCCAGCAGCCCAGGAGCGGGGGGGCCCGATACGCAGTATTTT	CASSPGAGGPDTQYF
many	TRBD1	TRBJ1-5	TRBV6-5	TGTGCCAGCAGTTACTTCGGGACAGGCAATCAGCCCCAGCATTTT	CASSYFGTGNQPQHF
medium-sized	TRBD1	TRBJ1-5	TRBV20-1	TGCAGTGCTAGAGATCGGGGGACAGGAGGGCTTCATAGCAATCAGCCCCAGCATTTT	CSARDRGTGGLHSNQPQHF
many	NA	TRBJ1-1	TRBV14	TGTGCCAGCAGCTTCCGTGGGGGGTGGGCTGAAGCTTTCTTT	CASSFRGGWAEAFF
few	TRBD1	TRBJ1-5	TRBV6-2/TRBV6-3	TGTGCCAGCAGTCCAACAGGGGGCGCGGGGCGGCCCCAGCATTTT	CASSPTGGAGRPQHF
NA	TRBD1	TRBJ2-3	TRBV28	TGTGCCAGCAGGATACAGGGGCGAGATACGCAGTATTTT	CASRIQGRDTQYF